Below, 20 T cell receptor beta chains from the same sample are listed, as sequenced in a study of technical replicates of blood from a handful of donors (dated 2017 in TCRdb). Library construction relied on the immunoSEQ multiplex PCR assay. In TCRdb, the immuneACCESS table is reduced to in-frame sequences with V and J assigned. These tables do not hold every clone; where another copy was compared, an unresolved V gene accounts for under half, and the others remain unexplained. In this sample the table shows fewer than 15,000 clones, approximately 95% of which occur a single time. The ten largest clones capture 7.4% of the sample. Sequenced material: PBMCs. These receptors all stem from a human donor in good health.

The rearrangement links TRBV28 to TRBJ2-3, with a possible D match to TRBD1 (5 bases). Germline values: CDR1 MDHEN, CDR2 SYDVKM. The CDR3 is 16 amino acids. Trimming pared 4 bases from V and 4 bases from J, leaving 18 bases between. The CDR3 protein is CASSSLPTGPADTQYF. In nucleotides, the CDR3 is TGTGCCAGCAGTTCCTTGCCAACAGGCCCTGCAGATACGCAGTATTTT. The entire variable domain, with the rest obtained from reference TRBV28 and TRBJ2-3, is as follows: DVKVTQSSRYLVKRTGEKVFLECVQDMDHENMFWYRQDPGLGLRLIYFSYDVKMKEKGDIPEGYSVSREKKERFSLILESASTNQTSMYLCASSSLPTGPADTQYFGPGTRLTVL.

DNA of the CDR3: TGCGCCAGCAGCTTGGCCGGAGGGGCGTCCTACAATGAGCAGTTCTTC. Protein sequence: CASSLAGGASYNEQFF. The chain has TRBV5-1 and TRBJ2-1, with D perhaps matching TRBD2 (6 bases). Deletions cut 0 bases from V and 1 base from J, with 11 bases between. CDR1 is SGHRS, CDR2 YFSETQ, per germline. The CDR3 sequence is 16 residues long. The full variable domain, in which reference TRBV5-1 and TRBJ2-1 provide the parts outside the CDR3, is KAGVTQTPRYLIKTRGQQVTLSCSPISGHRSVSWYQQTPGQGLQFLFEYFSETQRNKGNFPGRFSGRQFSNSRSEMNVSTLELGDSALYLCASSLAGGASYNEQFFGPGTRLTVL.

The chain uses TRBV28 and TRBJ2-1; TRBD2 aligns across 8 bases. Germline trimming cut 6 bases from V and 3 bases from J; bases unmatched to any gene: 4. CDR3 length equals 14 residues. Germline CDR1 reads MDHEN; CDR2 reads SYDVKM. The CDR3 loop reads CASRSGLVYNEQFF. CDR3 nucleotides: TGTGCCAGCAGATCGGGACTAGTCTACAATGAGCAGTTCTTC.

The chain uses TRBV5-1 and TRBJ1-5, with D hard to call. This CDR3 region has 14 residues. V gave up 7 bases and J gave up 0 bases, with 11 bases separating them. Germline V gene sequence: CDR1 SGHRS, CDR2 YFSETQ. CDR3 in amino acids: CASAKDYSNQPQHF. For the CDR3, the DNA is TGCGCCAGCGCCAAGGACTATAGCAATCAGCCCCAGCATTTT.

The V and J genes are TRBV10-3 and TRBJ2-3; weak D call: TRBD1 (5 bases). The ends were cut back, 0 bases at V and 5 bases at J, with 12 bases in the middle. The CDR3 covers 15 residues. CDR1 and CDR2 (germline): ENHRY, SYGVKD. The CDR3 here is CAISESKGSGDTQYF. The CDR3 DNA reads TGTGCCATCAGTGAGTCGAAGGGGTCCGGAGATACGCAGTATTTT.

The chain employs TRBV18 and TRBJ2-1; 7 bases match TRBD1. The V and J ends lost 3 bases and 5 bases, in that order; junction bases with no gene match: 1. CDR1 and CDR2 (germline): KGHSH, LQKENI. The CDR3 runs 13 residues. The chain's CDR3 is CASSPGQNNEQFF. The CDR3 DNA sequence: TGTGCCAGCTCACCGGGACAGAACAATGAGCAGTTCTTC.

The chain links TRBV7-8 to TRBJ2-7; 11 nucleotides align to TRBD2. The CDR3 has 15 residues. V dropped 5 bases and J dropped 6; count of bases not matched to a gene: 9. Germline-derived CDR1 and CDR2 are SGHVS and FQNEAQ. CDR3 amino acids: CASSITSGGTPEQYF. CDR3 nucleotide sequence: TGTGCCAGCAGCATTACTAGCGGGGGCACCCCCGAGCAGTACTTC.

This clone has a single count. V is TRBV13 and J is TRBJ2-7; TRBD1 matches 7 bases. CDR1 and CDR2 from the germline V gene are PRHDT and FYEKMQ (reference sequence). With V trimmed by 3 bases and J by 0 bases, 2 bases remained unmatched. The CDR3 contains 14 residues. Written as DNA, the CDR3 is TGTGCCAGCAGCTTCCCAGGGGGCTCCTACGAGCAGTACTTC. This codes for CASSFPGGSYEQYF.

This clone has a single count. This chain joins TRBV1 and TRBJ2-2; the D segment call TRBD2 is taken from the table without a DNA check. TRBV1 is assigned pseudogene status. The length of the CDR3 is 21 residues. The DNA of the CDR3 is TGCACCAGCAGCCAAGATCGGGGACTAGGGAGTGACGCCCGTAACACCGGGGAGCTGTTTTTT. Protein product: CTSSQDRGLGSDARNTGELFF.

The chain employs TRBV5-4 and TRBJ2-5, with 13 bases fitting TRBD2. The CDR3 totals 16 residues. Looked up from germline, CDR1 is SGHNT and CDR2 is YYREEE (reference sequence). V shed 4 bases and J 5 bases; nucleotides not matched to a gene: 8. CDR3 DNA sequence: TGTGCCAGCAGCCGGGCACTAGCGGGAGGGGGGGAGACCCAGTACTTC. Translation: CASSRALAGGGETQYF.

The chain carries TRBV5-1 and TRBJ1-1; D unclear. This CDR3 has 16 amino acids. Germline CDR1 and CDR2: SGHRS and YFSETQ. V was pared by 4 bases and J by 3 bases, with 19 bases between. The CDR3 spells CASSPARGKRDTEAFF. The CDR3 DNA sequence: TGCGCCAGCAGCCCAGCCAGAGGGAAGAGGGACACTGAAGCTTTCTTT.

The chain employs TRBV6-6 and TRBJ1-4; the match to TRBD1 covers 8 bases. Germline CDR1 is MNHNY and CDR2 is SVGAGI (reference sequence). The CDR3 extends over 14 amino acids. V dropped 5 bases and J dropped 8; count of bases not matched to a gene: 7. The DNA for the CDR3 is TGTGCCAGCAGTAGGGAAACAGGGGGAGAAAAACTGTTTTTT. Amino acid sequence: CASSRETGGEKLFF.

This chain joins TRBV6-1 and TRBJ2-7, with 9 bases aligning to TRBD1. With V trimmed by 3 bases and J by 2 bases, 8 bases remained unmatched. The CDR3 covers 16 residues. The germline CDR1 and CDR2 sequences are MNHNS and SASEGT. The CDR3 DNA follows: TGTGCCAGCAGTGAGCAACCGGGACAGGGTCCCTACGAGCAGTACTTC. This gives the protein CASSEQPGQGPYEQYF.

The gene calls are TRBV19 and TRBJ2-7, with TRBD2 identical over 12 bases. Trimming removed 4 bases from V and 2 bases from J; junction bases left unmatched: 6. This CDR3 is built from 16 residues. The germline CDR1 and CDR2 sequences are LNHDA and SQIVND (reference sequence). The CDR3 coding sequence is TGTGCCAGTAGTAAAAGTCGGACTAGCGGGGCCTACGAGCAGTACTTC. This gives the protein CASSKSRTSGAYEQYF.

The chain has TRBV5-1 and TRBJ2-3, with 11 nucleotides matching TRBD1. The CDR3 spans 16 residues. With V trimmed by 0 bases and J by 6 bases, 6 bases remained unmatched. Germline values: CDR1 SGHRS, CDR2 YFSETQ. Here the CDR3 reads CASSLGGQGGVDTQYF. CDR3 DNA: TGCGCCAGCAGCTTGGGGGGACAGGGGGGAGTGGATACGCAGTATTTT.

The chain is built from TRBV29-1 and TRBJ2-7, with D possibly TRBD2 on 7 matching bases. The CDR3 is 14 amino acids. Germline V CDR1 and CDR2: SQVTM, ANQGSEA. V was pared by 6 bases and J by 1 base, with 16 bases between. The CDR3 coding sequence is TGCAGCGTGGGGGGGGCTAGCGTATCCTACGAGCAGTACTTC. Translated, it gives CSVGGASVSYEQYF.

The chain has TRBV7-9 and TRBJ2-7, with 12 bases that match TRBD1. In germline, CDR1 is SEHNR, CDR2 FQNEAQ (reference sequence). The V segment lost 5 bases and the J segment 3 bases; nucleotides outside the gene matches: 5. There are 15 residues in the CDR3. CDR3 sequence (DNA): TGTGCCAGCAGCCCCGGGACAGGGGGCCACTACGAGCAGTACTTC. Translation gives CASSPGTGGHYEQYF.

The chain joins TRBV2 to TRBJ2-3, with a weak D call TRBD1 (6 bases). The germline V and J ends were trimmed by 8 bases and 2 bases, with 17 bases remaining between them. From germline, CDR1 is SNHLY and CDR2 FYNNEI. The CDR3 has 15 amino acids. CDR3 amino acids: CASRFRDTYTDTQYF. Here the CDR3 DNA reads TGTGCCAGCCGCTTCCGGGACACCTACACAGATACGCAGTATTTT. Full variable domain (missing parts from reference TRBV2 and TRBJ2-3): EPEVTQTPSHQVTQMGQEVILRCVPISNHLYFYWYRQILGQKVEFLVSFYNNEISEKSEIFDDQFSVERPDGSNFTLKIRSTKLEDSAMYFCASRFRDTYTDTQYFGPGTRLTVL.

This clone was detected only once. The chain is built from TRBV19 and TRBJ2-2; D may be TRBD1 (6 bases). Germline lookup yields CDR1 LNHDA and CDR2 SQIVND (reference sequence). The CDR3 runs 17 residues. V was clipped by 4 bases and J by 0 bases, with 15 bases between them. CDR3 nucleotide sequence: TGTGCCAGTAGTACACCGGGACAAGGGACGAACACCGGGGAGCTGTTTTTT. Protein sequence: CASSTPGQGTNTGELFF.

This sequence joins TRBV30 and TRBJ2-3; D possibly corresponds to TRBD1 (5 bases). CDR3 length: 16 residues. Germline CDR1 is GTSNPN and CDR2 is SVGIG (reference sequence). V was pared by 0 bases and J by 2 bases, with 15 bases between. The CDR3 region is CAWSVLTGTYTDTQYF. The DNA of the CDR3 is TGTGCCTGGAGTGTACTTACAGGCACCTACACAGATACGCAGTATTTT.